The rows below give T cell receptor beta chains drawn from one sample of a study of blood T cells in healthy people across ages. TCRdb ran MiXCR on the 5' RACE reads and lists one entry per CDR3 protein. Of about 970,000 distinct CDR3 sequences detected, roughly 51% appear once; the ten largest clones hold 20% to 25%. Sequences were obtained from blood. All receptors come from a woman in her fifties or sixties in good health. Each CDR3 is given with its conserved first and last residue. The D gene is left open where the match is weak. The size entry is marked missing in some rows and otherwise reads once, few, many or a size class.

CDR3nt: TGTGCCAGCAGCAAGGGCGGCCCGCACACAGATACGCAGTATTTT
CDR3aa: CASSKGGPHTDTQYF
j_gene: TRBJ2-3
v_gene: TRBV13
d_gene: .
abundance: few

CDR3nt: TGTGCCAGAAGCACTACGCCGGGTTGGGGCAATCAGCCCCAGCATTTT
CDR3aa: CARSTTPGWGNQPQHF
j_gene: TRBJ1-5
v_gene: TRBV27
d_gene: .
abundance: .

CDR3nt: TGCGCCAGCAGCCAAGTCAGGACAGGGATAAAAGAGACCCAGTACTTC
CDR3aa: CASSQVRTGIKETQYF
j_gene: TRBJ2-5
v_gene: TRBV4-1
d_gene: TRBD1
abundance: .

CDR3nt: TGTGCCAGCACCGGACAGGGACCCAGGGCCCAGCATTTT
CDR3aa: CASTGQGPRAQHF
j_gene: TRBJ1-5
v_gene: TRBV28
d_gene: TRBD1
abundance: .

CDR3nt: TGCGCCAGCAGCTGGGAGTCTGGCTATGGCTACACCTTC
CDR3aa: CASSWESGYGYTF
j_gene: TRBJ1-2
v_gene: TRBV5-1
d_gene: .
abundance: .

CDR3nt: TGTGCCAGCAGTTTCAGACGGCATAATGAAAAACTGTTTTTT
CDR3aa: CASSFRRHNEKLFF
j_gene: TRBJ1-4
v_gene: TRBV27
d_gene: .
abundance: .

CDR3nt: TGCGCCAGCAGCCAAGATATAGGGGGCTACTACGAGCAGTACTTC
CDR3aa: CASSQDIGGYYEQYF
j_gene: TRBJ2-7
v_gene: TRBV4-1
d_gene: TRBD1
abundance: .

CDR3nt: TGTGCCAGCAGATTCACAGGGCCAGATACGCAGTATTTT
CDR3aa: CASRFTGPDTQYF
j_gene: TRBJ2-3
v_gene: TRBV28
d_gene: .
abundance: few

CDR3nt: TGTGCCAGCAGTTTCACGAGCTCCTACAATGAGCAGTTCTTC
CDR3aa: CASSFTSSYNEQFF
j_gene: TRBJ2-1
v_gene: TRBV12-3/TRBV12-4
d_gene: .
abundance: .

CDR3nt: TGCGCCAGCAGCTTTGACAGGGGGATCGCTGAAGCTTTCTTT
CDR3aa: CASSFDRGIAEAFF
j_gene: TRBJ1-1
v_gene: TRBV5-1
d_gene: TRBD1
abundance: .

CDR3nt: TGTGCCAGCAGTTTAGCGCACGTACAAGAGACCCAGTACTTC
CDR3aa: CASSLAHVQETQYF
j_gene: TRBJ2-5
v_gene: TRBV12-3/TRBV12-4
d_gene: .
abundance: few

CDR3nt: TGTGCCAGCAGCTTTAGCGGGAGGCTCTACAATGAGCAGTTCTTC
CDR3aa: CASSFSGRLYNEQFF
j_gene: TRBJ2-1
v_gene: TRBV27
d_gene: TRBD2
abundance: .

CDR3nt: TGTGCCAGCAGTGAATCCGGGATCCAAGAGACCCAGTACTTC
CDR3aa: CASSESGIQETQYF
j_gene: TRBJ2-5
v_gene: TRBV2
d_gene: .
abundance: few

CDR3nt: TGCGCCAGCAGCCAAGGGGTCGGGCAGCCCCAGCATTTT
CDR3aa: CASSQGVGQPQHF
j_gene: TRBJ1-5
v_gene: TRBV4-3
d_gene: .
abundance: few

CDR3nt: TGTGCCAGCAGCTTTGCAGGTTCCCAAGAGACCCAGTACTTC
CDR3aa: CASSFAGSQETQYF
j_gene: TRBJ2-5
v_gene: TRBV11-2
d_gene: .
abundance: .

CDR3nt: TGTGCCAGCGTCACCCCAGTGAACACTGAAGCTTTCTTT
CDR3aa: CASVTPVNTEAFF
j_gene: TRBJ1-1
v_gene: TRBV7-2
d_gene: .
abundance: .

CDR3nt: TGTGCCAGCAGCTCGAACACAGGGGCCTACGAGCAGTACTTC
CDR3aa: CASSSNTGAYEQYF
j_gene: TRBJ2-7
v_gene: TRBV11-2
d_gene: TRBD1
abundance: .

CDR3nt: TGCAGTGCTAGCCTGGGCGGGAGGACAGATACGCAGTATTTT
CDR3aa: CSASLGGRTDTQYF
j_gene: TRBJ2-3
v_gene: TRBV20-1
d_gene: TRBD2
abundance: .

CDR3nt: TGTGCCAGCAGATTCAGAATGGATAATTCACCCCTCCACTTT
CDR3aa: CASRFRMDNSPLHF
j_gene: TRBJ1-6
v_gene: TRBV27
d_gene: .
abundance: .

CDR3nt: TGTGCCAGCAGCCTCCTCACAGGGGGAGGGCAAGAGACCCAGTACTTC
CDR3aa: CASSLLTGGGQETQYF
j_gene: TRBJ2-5
v_gene: TRBV6-1
d_gene: .
abundance: .

CDR3nt: TGTGCCAGCAGCGTAGCCCCGTCGGGCGAGCAGTACTTC
CDR3aa: CASSVAPSGEQYF
j_gene: TRBJ2-7
v_gene: TRBV9
d_gene: .
abundance: few

CDR3nt: TGCAGCGTTTCTGGCACGTACCAAGAGACCCAGTACTTC
CDR3aa: CSVSGTYQETQYF
j_gene: TRBJ2-5
v_gene: TRBV29-1
d_gene: .
abundance: .

CDR3nt: TGCAGTGCTAAGGGAGGGGGGCAGACCCAGTACTTC
CDR3aa: CSAKGGGQTQYF
j_gene: TRBJ2-5
v_gene: TRBV20-1
d_gene: .
abundance: once

CDR3nt: TGTGCCAGCAGTCTACTACTAGCGGGGAACACCGGGGAGCTGTTTTTT
CDR3aa: CASSLLLAGNTGELFF
j_gene: TRBJ2-2
v_gene: TRBV28
d_gene: TRBD2
abundance: once

CDR3nt: TGTGCCAGCAGGACAGGGGGCTCTGGAAACACCATATATTTT
CDR3aa: CASRTGGSGNTIYF
j_gene: TRBJ1-3
v_gene: TRBV7-2
d_gene: TRBD1
abundance: few

CDR3nt: TGTGCCACCAGCAGAGGGGAAGCGGGGCCTCGAGAGCAGTTCTTC
CDR3aa: CATSRGEAGPREQFF
j_gene: TRBJ2-1
v_gene: TRBV15
d_gene: TRBD2
abundance: .

CDR3nt: TGTGCCTGGAGAGCGACCGGGACAGTGAACTCTGGGGCCAACGTCCTGACTTTC
CDR3aa: CAWRATGTVNSGANVLTF
j_gene: TRBJ2-6
v_gene: TRBV30
d_gene: TRBD1
abundance: .

CDR3nt: TGTGCCAGCAGCCCACAGCGTACGGCTTCCTACGAGCAGTACTTC
CDR3aa: CASSPQRTASYEQYF
j_gene: TRBJ2-7
v_gene: TRBV7-2
d_gene: .
abundance: few

CDR3nt: TGCGCCAGCAGCTTGGGGTCGACTAGCGGGAGTTATGAGCAGTTCTTC
CDR3aa: CASSLGSTSGSYEQFF
j_gene: TRBJ2-1
v_gene: TRBV5-1
d_gene: TRBD2
abundance: .

CDR3nt: TGTGCCACCAGCAGTGGCGTGGCCGGGGAGCTGTTTTTT
CDR3aa: CATSSGVAGELFF
j_gene: TRBJ2-2
v_gene: TRBV15
d_gene: .
abundance: few

CDR3nt: TGTGCCAGCAGTCTAATCAGGGTTGCGAAAGAGACCCAGTACTTC
CDR3aa: CASSLIRVAKETQYF
j_gene: TRBJ2-5
v_gene: TRBV28
d_gene: .
abundance: .

CDR3nt: TGTGCCAGCAGCGCTGTAGCGGGTGCAACCTACGAGCAGTACTTC
CDR3aa: CASSAVAGATYEQYF
j_gene: TRBJ2-7
v_gene: TRBV9
d_gene: TRBD2
abundance: few

CDR3nt: TGTGCCAGCAGTGAAGGACAGGGGAACATTCAGTACTTC
CDR3aa: CASSEGQGNIQYF
j_gene: TRBJ2-4
v_gene: TRBV6-2/TRBV6-3
d_gene: TRBD1
abundance: once

CDR3nt: TGTGCCAGCAGCCGGGGGTTTGGGATGAACTACGAGCAGTACTTC
CDR3aa: CASSRGFGMNYEQYF
j_gene: TRBJ2-7
v_gene: TRBV7-2
d_gene: .
abundance: few

CDR3nt: TGTGCCAGCATGACTAGCGGGAGAAACAATGAGCAGTACTTC
CDR3aa: CASMTSGRNNEQYF
j_gene: TRBJ2-5
v_gene: TRBV12-3/TRBV12-4
d_gene: TRBD2
abundance: .

CDR3nt: TGCGCCAGCAGCGCTATGACTAGCGGGAGAAACAGTGAGCAGTTCTTC
CDR3aa: CASSAMTSGRNSEQFF
j_gene: TRBJ2-1
v_gene: TRBV5-1
d_gene: TRBD2
abundance: once

CDR3nt: TGCGCCAGCAAGGCCAGCGGACAGGGAGAAGAGACCCAGTACTTC
CDR3aa: CASKASGQGEETQYF
j_gene: TRBJ2-5
v_gene: TRBV10-1
d_gene: TRBD1
abundance: .

CDR3nt: TGCGCCAGCAGCCAAGTGTTTCCGGGAGCTGGAGAGACCCAGTACTTC
CDR3aa: CASSQVFPGAGETQYF
j_gene: TRBJ2-5
v_gene: TRBV4-1
d_gene: .
abundance: .

CDR3nt: TGCAGTGCTAGTGACAGGGGACCCTCACCCCTCCACTTT
CDR3aa: CSASDRGPSPLHF
j_gene: TRBJ1-6
v_gene: TRBV20-1
d_gene: TRBD1
abundance: few

CDR3nt: TGTGCCGGCAGTTTAGGGCTCCATAATGAAAAACTGTTTTTT
CDR3aa: CAGSLGLHNEKLFF
j_gene: TRBJ1-4
v_gene: TRBV12-3/TRBV12-4
d_gene: .
abundance: .

CDR3nt: TGCAGCGTCTCCGACAGGGTACCCAATTCTGGGGCCAACGTCCTGACTTTC
CDR3aa: CSVSDRVPNSGANVLTF
j_gene: TRBJ2-6
v_gene: TRBV29-1
d_gene: TRBD1
abundance: few

CDR3nt: TGTGCCAACAGTTACCACAGATCGTACGAGCAGTACTTC
CDR3aa: CANSYHRSYEQYF
j_gene: TRBJ2-7
v_gene: TRBV28
d_gene: .
abundance: .

CDR3nt: TGCAGCGTTGAAGATATCCAGGGGGCGGGAGAGCAGTACTTC
CDR3aa: CSVEDIQGAGEQYF
j_gene: TRBJ2-7
v_gene: TRBV29-1
d_gene: TRBD1
abundance: few

CDR3nt: TGTGCCAGCAGCCGTACTAGCGGGTTTAACTACAAGCAGTACTTC
CDR3aa: CASSRTSGFNYKQYF
j_gene: TRBJ2-5
v_gene: TRBV3-1
d_gene: TRBD2
abundance: .

CDR3nt: TGTGCTAGTGGTTTGGTACCGAAGCGGGAGGGGACCGGGGAGCTGTTTTTT
CDR3aa: CASGLVPKREGTGELFF
j_gene: TRBJ2-2
v_gene: TRBV12-5
d_gene: TRBD2
abundance: .